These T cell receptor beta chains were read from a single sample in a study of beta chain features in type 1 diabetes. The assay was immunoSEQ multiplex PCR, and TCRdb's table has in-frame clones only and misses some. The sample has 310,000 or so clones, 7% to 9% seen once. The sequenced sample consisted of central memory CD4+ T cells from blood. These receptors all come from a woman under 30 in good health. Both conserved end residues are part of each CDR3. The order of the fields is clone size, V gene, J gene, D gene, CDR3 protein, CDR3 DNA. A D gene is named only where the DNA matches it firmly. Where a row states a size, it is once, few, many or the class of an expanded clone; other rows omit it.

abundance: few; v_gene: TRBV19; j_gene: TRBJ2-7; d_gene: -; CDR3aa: CASSGTEDYEQYF; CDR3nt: TGTGCCAGCTCCGGGACGGAAGATTACGAGCAGTACTTC
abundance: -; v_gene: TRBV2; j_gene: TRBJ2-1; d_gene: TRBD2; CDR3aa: CASRQLSGSYNEQFF; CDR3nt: TGTGCCAGCAGGCAACTTAGCGGGAGTTACAATGAGCAGTTCTTC
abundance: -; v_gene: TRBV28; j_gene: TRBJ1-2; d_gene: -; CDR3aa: CASRSGENYGYTF; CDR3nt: TGTGCCAGCAGGTCAGGGGAGAACTATGGCTACACCTTC
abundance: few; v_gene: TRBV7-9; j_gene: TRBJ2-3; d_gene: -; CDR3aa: CASSLVMSTDTQYF; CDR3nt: TGTGCCAGCAGCTTAGTTATGAGCACAGATACGCAGTATTTT
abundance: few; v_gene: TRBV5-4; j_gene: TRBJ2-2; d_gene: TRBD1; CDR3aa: CASSADRGRELFF; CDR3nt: TGTGCCAGCAGCGCGGACAGGGGGCGCGAGCTGTTTTTT
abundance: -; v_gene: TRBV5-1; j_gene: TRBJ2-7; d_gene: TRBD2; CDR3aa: CASSASGTSSNLFYEQYF; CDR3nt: TGCGCCAGCAGCGCGTCCGGGACTAGCTCTAACCTATTCTACGAGCAGTACTTC
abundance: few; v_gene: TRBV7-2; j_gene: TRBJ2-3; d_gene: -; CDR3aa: CASSLTRVRTDTQYF; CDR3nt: TGTGCCAGCAGCTTAACGCGGGTTCGCACAGATACGCAGTATTTT
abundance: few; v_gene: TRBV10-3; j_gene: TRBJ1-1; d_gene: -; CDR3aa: CAITLRGDTEAFF; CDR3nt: TGTGCCATCACCCTCCGGGGGGACACTGAAGCTTTCTTT
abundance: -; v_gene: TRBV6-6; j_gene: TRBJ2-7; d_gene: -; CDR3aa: CASSYSEGAQYF; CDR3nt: TGTGCCAGCAGTTACTCGGAAGGCGCGCAGTACTTC
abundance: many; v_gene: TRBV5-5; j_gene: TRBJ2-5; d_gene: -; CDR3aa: CASSRGIQETQYF; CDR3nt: TGTGCCAGCAGCCGAGGGATCCAGGAGACCCAGTACTTC
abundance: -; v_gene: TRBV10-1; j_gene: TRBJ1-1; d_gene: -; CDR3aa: CASSEAGNTEAFF; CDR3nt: TGCGCCAGCAGTGAGGCGGGAAACACTGAAGCTTTCTTT
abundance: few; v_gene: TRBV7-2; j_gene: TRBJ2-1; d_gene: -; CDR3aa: CASAQTALASHEQFF; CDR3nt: TGTGCCAGCGCCCAGACCGCACTAGCATCTCATGAGCAGTTCTTC
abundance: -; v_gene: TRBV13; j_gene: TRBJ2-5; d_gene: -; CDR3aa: CATGGSLQETQYF; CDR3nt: TGTGCCACCGGCGGATCGCTCCAAGAGACCCAGTACTTC
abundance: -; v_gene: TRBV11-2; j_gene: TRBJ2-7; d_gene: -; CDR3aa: CASSLGVSIADPYEQYF; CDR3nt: TGTGCCAGCAGCTTAGGAGTTTCGATAGCGGACCCCTACGAGCAGTACTTC
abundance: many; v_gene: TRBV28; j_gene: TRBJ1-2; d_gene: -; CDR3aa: CASGDRYGYTF; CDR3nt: TGTGCCAGCGGGGACCGTTATGGCTACACCTTC
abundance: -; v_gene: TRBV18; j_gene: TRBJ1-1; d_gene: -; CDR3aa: CASSPSENTEAFF; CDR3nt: TGTGCCAGCTCACCAAGTGAGAACACTGAAGCTTTCTTT
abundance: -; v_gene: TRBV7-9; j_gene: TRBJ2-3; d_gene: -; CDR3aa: CASSRGGNRVTDTQYF; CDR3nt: TGTGCCAGCAGCCGCGGAGGTAACAGGGTCACAGATACGCAGTATTTT
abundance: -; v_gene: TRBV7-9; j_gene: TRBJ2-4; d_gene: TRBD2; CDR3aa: CASSLAPSTSGRGYIQYF; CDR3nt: TGTGCCAGCAGCTTAGCCCCATCAACTAGCGGGAGGGGGTACATTCAGTACTTC
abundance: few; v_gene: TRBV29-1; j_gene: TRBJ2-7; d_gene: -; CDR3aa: CSVVSPVSYEQYF; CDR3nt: TGCAGCGTAGTCTCCCCCGTGTCCTACGAGCAGTACTTC
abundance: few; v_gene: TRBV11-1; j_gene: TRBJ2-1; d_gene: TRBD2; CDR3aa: CASSLIQTSGRENEQFF; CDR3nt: TGTGCCAGCAGCTTGATACAGACTAGCGGACGCGAGAATGAGCAGTTCTTC
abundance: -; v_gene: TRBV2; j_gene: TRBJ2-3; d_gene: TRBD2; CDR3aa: CASSPTPGLALPEDTQYF; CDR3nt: TGTGCCAGCAGCCCTACCCCGGGACTAGCGTTACCAGAAGATACGCAGTATTTT
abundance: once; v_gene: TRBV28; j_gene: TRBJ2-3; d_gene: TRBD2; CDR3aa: CASSTSGTLSYPDTQYF; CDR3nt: TGTGCCAGCAGTACTAGCGGGACCCTTAGTTACCCAGATACGCAGTATTTT